A selection of T cell receptor beta chains follows, all from one sample in a study of blood T cell repertoires in COVID-19. The repertoire was sequenced with immunoSEQ multiplex PCR; TCRdb's copy has only in-frame clones and lacks some. The sample has roughly 250,000 clones, around 85% seen once; the top ten hold roughly 3.5%. Material: PBMCs or T cells enriched from blood (not recorded which). Receptors originate from a woman aged 35 to 49 with acute COVID-19. The CDR3 runs from the conserved cysteine through the conserved F or W. D genes are given only for firm matches. Only some rows state a clone size, as once, few, many or a class for expanded clones.

TRBJ2-7 | . | . | TRBV29-1 | TGCAGCGGCCGGACGGGAACCTACGAGCAGTACTTC | CSGRTGTYEQYF
TRBJ2-2 | once | TRBD2 | TRBV14 | TGTGCCAGCAGCCAAGTAGCGGGAGTCGCCGGGGAGCTGTTTTTT | CASSQVAGVAGELFF
TRBJ1-5 | . | TRBD1 | TRBV27 | TGTGCCAGCAGGCCCTGGGGGTGGGGACAGGACAATCAGCCCCAGCATTTT | CASRPWGWGQDNQPQHF
TRBJ1-2 | . | . | TRBV7-2 | TGTGCCAGCAGCTTAGAGGTACTATCGAGCTATGGCTACACCTTC | CASSLEVLSSYGYTF
TRBJ2-7 | few | TRBD1 | TRBV7-8 | TGTGCCAGCAGCGTATCAGACAGGGGCTACGAGCAGTACTTC | CASSVSDRGYEQYF
TRBJ2-7 | . | . | TRBV3-1/TRBV3-2 | TGTGCCAGCAGCCAACCGACCCGCGACAGATCCTACGAGCAGTACTTC | CASSQPTRDRSYEQYF
TRBJ1-2 | . | . | TRBV4-1 | TGCGCCAGCAGCCAGACCCCATCGGGTATTATCAACTATGGCTACACCTTC | CASSQTPSGIINYGYTF
TRBJ2-7 | . | TRBD1 | TRBV7-8 | TGTGCCAGCAGTAAAGGGCAGGGGGCAACCTACGAGCAGTACTTC | CASSKGQGATYEQYF
TRBJ1-5 | . | . | TRBV18 | TGTGCCAGCTCACCGGGACAATCAATTTTGCATTTT | CASSPGQSILHF
TRBJ2-5 | . | TRBD1 | TRBV5-1 | TGCGCCAGCAGCTTACGGGACAGGGGGCTTGGCGGGGAGACCCAGTACTTC | CASSLRDRGLGGETQYF
TRBJ1-1 | . | TRBD1 | TRBV27 | TGTGCCAGCAGTTTATCGCCAGGGGGGAACACTGAAGCTTTCTTT | CASSLSPGGNTEAFF
TRBJ2-1 | . | TRBD2 | TRBV9 | TGTGCCAGCAGCGTCGTAGGGGTTGGGACTAGCGGCCCCAATGAGCAGTTCTTC | CASSVVGVGTSGPNEQFF
TRBJ1-3 | . | . | TRBV24-1 | TGTGCCACCAGTGATCCCGGCAGGGAGGGCACCATATATTTT | CATSDPGREGTIYF
TRBJ1-2 | . | . | TRBV2 | TGTGCCAGCAGTCCAGGCGGGTGGGGCTACACCTTC | CASSPGGWGYTF
TRBJ2-1 | . | TRBD2 | TRBV11-2 | TGTGCCAGCAGCCCGCCGGGACTAGCGGGAAATGCTGAGCAGTTCTTC | CASSPPGLAGNAEQFF
TRBJ2-3 | . | TRBD2 | TRBV7-2 | TGTGCCAGCAGCTTAGCGATGAGCGGGGGCACAGATACGCAGTATTTT | CASSLAMSGGTDTQYF
TRBJ2-3 | few | . | TRBV7-3 | TGTGCCAGCAGCTTAACGTCGGCTAGCGGCACAGATACGCAGTATTTT | CASSLTSASGTDTQYF
TRBJ2-7 | . | . | TRBV30 | TGTGCCTGGGCCGCGGCAGGGTCTACCTACGAGCAGTACTTC | CAWAAAGSTYEQYF
TRBJ2-1 | . | . | TRBV6-5 | TGTGCCAGCATCGACATAGCGAGGGATGAGCAGTTCTTC | CASIDIARDEQFF
TRBJ1-2 | . | TRBD1 | TRBV27 | TGTGCCAGCAGTCGACCGGGACAGGGCTACGGCTACACCTTC | CASSRPGQGYGYTF
TRBJ2-3 | . | . | TRBV6-1 | TGTGCCAGCAGTGAAGGGCCTAGCGTAAGCACAGATACGCAGTATTTT | CASSEGPSVSTDTQYF
TRBJ1-1 | . | TRBD1 | TRBV19 | TGTGCCAGTATGCGGACAGGTGAAGCTTTCTTT | CASMRTGEAFF
TRBJ1-4 | . | . | TRBV7-9 | TGTGCCAGCAGCTTAGCAAGGGACAAAACGAATGAAAAACTGTTTTTT | CASSLARDKTNEKLFF
TRBJ2-5 | . | . | TRBV18 | TGTGCCAGCTCACCACCGACAGCCCAAGAGACCCAGTACTTC | CASSPPTAQETQYF